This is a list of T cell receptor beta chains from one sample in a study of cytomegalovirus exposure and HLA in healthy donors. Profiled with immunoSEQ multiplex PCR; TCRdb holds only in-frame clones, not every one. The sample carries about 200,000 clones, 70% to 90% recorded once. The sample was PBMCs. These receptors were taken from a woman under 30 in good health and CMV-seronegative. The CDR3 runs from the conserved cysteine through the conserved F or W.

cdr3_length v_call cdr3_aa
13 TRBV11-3 CASSPSGGNEQFF
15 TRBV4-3 CASSQGMGLADEQYF
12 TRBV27 CASGDRPYGYTF
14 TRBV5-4 CASSTRTGTETQYF
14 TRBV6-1 CASSAREALGEQFF
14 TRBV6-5 CASRISLEATEAFF
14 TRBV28 CASSFQGNSYEQYF
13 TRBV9 CASSPQGTGELFF
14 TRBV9 CASSPGLTNTEAFF
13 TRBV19 CASSNRIRQEQYF
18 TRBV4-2 CASSQDSGSTGTTYEQYF
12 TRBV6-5 CASWLLPHTQYF
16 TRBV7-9 CASSAPETGTNTEAFF
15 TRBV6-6 CASSYFPGDQETQYF
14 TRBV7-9 CASSLIAGAETQYF
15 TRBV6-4 CASRVTTRGYYEQYF
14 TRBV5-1 CASSLDGGPTEAFF
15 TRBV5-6 CASSLDTTGNTEAFF
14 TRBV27 CASSPDRDNTEAFF
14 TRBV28 CASSFSSPYYEQYF
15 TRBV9 CASSVGTADAYGYTF
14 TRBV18 CASSRSGTGVEQYF
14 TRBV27 CASSPSGSYNEQFF
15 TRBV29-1 CSVEEEQGEGLEQYF
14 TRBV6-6 CASSYGGPAYEQYF
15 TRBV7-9 CASSRLATWTGELFF
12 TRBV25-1 CASRDRYYEQYF
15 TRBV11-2 CASSLKTGQGYEQYF
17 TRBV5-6 CASSLGSDTPIKETQYF
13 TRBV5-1 CASSLPGQGEAFF
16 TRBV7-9 CASSFRTGVDNYGYTF
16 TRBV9 CASSAEGASGMVEQYF
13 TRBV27 CASSLNSYQPQHF
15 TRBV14 CASSQDWTARSGYTF
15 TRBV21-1 CASSRSGSNTDTQYF
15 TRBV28 CASSSPGTGLYGYTF
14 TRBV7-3 CASSTGQGATEAFF
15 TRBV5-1 CASSPKRERSYEQYF
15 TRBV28 CASSPTSGRADTQYF
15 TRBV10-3 CAISEGQGYQETQYF
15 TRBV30 CAWSVPGLAGNEQFF
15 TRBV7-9 CASSGLFGEGPEQFF
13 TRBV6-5 CASRPQGWNEQFF
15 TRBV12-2 CASRLVTGGTDTQYF
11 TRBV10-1 CASSDGEEQFF
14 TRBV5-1 CASSPGTAYNEQFF
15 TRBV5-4 CASSRERELKETQYF
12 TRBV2 CASSGRIGELFF
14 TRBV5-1 CASSLEARGNEQFF
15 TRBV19 CASRDPGLAADTQYF
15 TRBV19 CASSPGSPSSYEQYF
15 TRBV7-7 CASSLGPGGIDEQYF
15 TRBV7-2 CASSKTGTPGASQYF
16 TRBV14 CASSQVRSVGGEKLFF
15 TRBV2 CASREDRGQNYGYTF
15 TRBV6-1 CASRKDSYSYNEQFF
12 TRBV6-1 CASSRDSYEQYF
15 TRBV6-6 CASSSKTGSPGEAFF
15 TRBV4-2 CASRGGLADQETQYF
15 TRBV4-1 CASSQPTTGRYEQYF